This TCR beta chain was obtained from a study of T cells in Graves' hyperthyroidism and ophthalmopathy (dated by TCRdb to the late 2010s). Notes on the research overall: Peripheral blood was sampled at the time of initial diagnosis, prior to any treatment. To identify TCR V-J signatures that set the groups apart, the researchers used a discovery cohort of more than 95 patients, made up of under 50 with Graves' ophthalmopathy and about 55 with stable Graves' hyperthyroidism. An independent validation cohort of fewer than 20 hyperthyroidism patients and about 15 patients who later progressed to ophthalmopathy tested prospective prediction of ophthalmopathy. The approximately 90 discovery patients were randomly split 7:3 into training and test sets. Thyroid tissue and blood T-cell repertoires from over 5 Graves' hyperthyroidism patients were also compared in the study. Following sampling, methimazole starting at 30 mg daily was given to hyperthyroidism patients, and high-dose intravenous methylprednisolone was given to ophthalmopathy patients. The paper reports TCR Vbeta CDR3 sequencing of fewer than 150 peripheral blood samples: 43 ophthalmopathy, under 80 hyperthyroidism and around 17 progressor patients.

The hyperthyroidism patients were between 18 and 65 years old and newly diagnosed, with a disease duration of less than 2 months. Any patient with an uncontrolled infection, another autoimmune disease, pregnancy or lactation was excluded. Diagnoses were established on the basis of clinical symptoms, serum thyroxine and TRAb, thyroid ultrasound, and orbital computed tomography. Blood from progressor patients was drawn when they were first diagnosed with hyperthyroidism, before any ophthalmopathy symptoms appeared. Ficoll-Paque density gradient centrifugation was used to isolate PBMCs from about 9 ml of fresh peripheral blood. Patients classed as progressors first received a Graves' hyperthyroidism diagnosis and then went on to develop ophthalmopathy during follow-up. Total RNA was extracted using Trizol reagent, and RNA quality was assessed on an Agilent 2100 Bioanalyzer. The TCR beta CDR3 regions were amplified from RNA transcripts. The first round of RT-PCR for the TCR CDR3 was performed with the HTBI primer set and the Qiagen OneStep RT-PCR kit. Libraries were constructed in a second round of multiplex PCR, after which size selection and purification were performed. Paired-end sequencing of the libraries was performed with 100 bp reads on an Illumina HiSeq2000. Per the authors' processing: SOAPnuke was used to process the raw data, throwing out any read that contained adapters or uncalled bases, had a mean Phred below 15, or lacked an exact constant-primer or identifier match. COPE v1.2.5 was used to merge the high-quality paired reads, and each unique nucleotide sequence was defined as a clonotype. MiTCR v1.1 was used to align the clonotypes against IMGT TRBV, TRBD and TRBJ reference segments. Analysis was restricted to V-J combinations with a frequency above 0.0001, which covered roughly 99% of repertoires. The TCS score was defined as the ratio of F50 (clonal expansion) to E x V (chaos), calculated using BLOSUM62-based TCRdist between CDR3 peptides within each V-J. Welch's t-statistics and random forest reduced around 520 V-J features to 13, which were used in a naive Bayes classifier (R e1071). In TCRdb, the public reads were trimmed at Q25 with fastp and aligned with MiXCR, with productive beta chains retained. Rows with a matching CDR3 protein are joined into one entry that keeps the most common DNA and genes. TCRdb assigned the V and J calls; the authors' analysis was not used. The sample table holds more than 300,000 distinct CDR3 sequences, of which about 15% were seen once. The top ten clones comprise roughly 35% of the sample.

Counted from cysteine to phenylalanine, this CDR3 has 14 amino acids. Just CDR3 DNA is preserved here, 42 bases in frame from base 1. CDR1 LNHDA and CDR2 SQIVND were looked up in the germline V gene (reference sequence). V was cut back by 5 bases and J by 1 base, leaving a gap of 8 bases between them. On the study overall, not on this receptor specifically: Most expanded thyroid clonotypes (frequency above 0.001) were also found in blood, which suggests that blood repertoires may mirror thyroid immune responses. A 13 V-J signature model separated ophthalmopathy from stable hyperthyroidism, with just over 85% sensitivity and 81.08% specificity in cross-validation and 80%/75% in testing. In validation, the model predicted progression to ophthalmopathy a median of about 6 months before onset, with 65% to 71% sensitivity and just under 75% specificity. Sample size was not statistically predetermined, and investigators were not blinded to group allocation.

With regard to this clonotype: This clone's antigen is unknown. Nothing much larger sits one base from this clone, and base qualities are not available.

Input material: blood. The rearrangement combines TRBV19 with TRBJ1-4; matching of 6 bases hints at TRBD1 as the D gene. The TCR comes from a woman aged 30 to 39 with Graves' hyperthyroidism that later progressed to Graves' ophthalmopathy. The CDR3 amino acid sequence is: CASSQQGTNEKLFF. The DNA sequence is TGTGCCAGTAGTCAACAGGGAACTAATGAAAAACTGTTTTTT. The entire variable domain, with the stretches around the CDR3 drawn from the reference TRBV19 and TRBJ1-4 proteins, is DGGITQSPKYLFRKEGQNVTLSCEQNLNHDAMYWYRQDPGQGLRLIYYSQIVNDFQKGDIAEGYSVSREKKESFPLTVTSAQKNPTAFYLCASSQQGTNEKLFFGSGTQLSVL.